Described below is a single T cell receptor beta chain sequence and its context. The data belong to a study of identical twins' blood T cells. V gave up 0 bases and J gave up 5 bases, with 10 bases separating them. Germline CDR1 reads DFQATT; CDR2 reads SNEGSKA (reference sequence). This CDR3 region has 13 residues. TCRdb recomputed calls from the 5' RACE reads with MiXCR, one row per CDR3 protein. This table has roughly 340,000 distinct CDR3 sequences, over 25% appearing once. This sequence was found in a woman aged 18-49 years in good health. The sequenced sample was PBMCs. The rearrangement uses TRBV20-1 and TRBJ1-1; D gene unclear. DNA for the CDR3: TGCAGTGCTAGAGATCTGGCGGAGACTGAAGCTTTCTTT. Its translation: CSARDLAETEAFF.